These 18 T cell receptor beta chains were sequenced from one sample in a study of cytomegalovirus exposure and HLA in healthy donors. With 60 Vbeta and 13 Jbeta primers, the PCR was carried out. This table comes from immunoSEQ multiplex PCR, and its TCRdb copy is limited to in-frame clones, with some not included. The sample records hundreds of thousands of clones, around 80% being singletons. The sample consisted of PBMCs. These receptors were obtained from a boy aged 5-17 years in good health and CMV-seronegative.

The genes are TRBV6-5 and TRBJ1-6, with 10 bases matching TRBD1. Germline CDR1 is MNHEY and CDR2 is SVGAGI. There are 15 residues in the CDR3. Trimming took 2 bases from V and 7 from J; bases not matched to a gene: 2. CDR3 sequence reads: CASSYGTGVNSPLHF. The CDR3 region has the DNA TGTGCCAGCAGTTACGGGACAGGGGTCAATTCACCCCTCCACTTT.

This clone was found a few times. This sequence joins TRBV9 and TRBJ1-4; the D gene is possibly TRBD1 (6 bases). The germline gives CDR1 SGDLS, CDR2 YYNGEE. The CDR3 is 14 amino acids. Trimming left V 3 bases short and J 8 bases short, with 14 bases between. CDR3 in DNA: TGTGCCAGCAGCGCCACCGGGACATTAGAAAAACTGTTTTTT. Translation gives CASSATGTLEKLFF.

The chain has TRBV2 and TRBJ2-3; 10 bases map to TRBD1. V gave up 6 bases and J gave up 1 base; unmatched junction bases: 16. CDR1 and CDR2 (germline): SNHLY, FYNNEI. This CDR3 contains 19 residues. CDR3 loop: CASRGDRGGGGVGTDTQYF. In DNA, the CDR3 is TGTGCCAGCAGGGGGGACAGGGGCGGTGGTGGAGTGGGCACAGATACGCAGTATTTT.

The chain employs TRBV27 and TRBJ2-2; D is unresolved. Germline assignment: CDR1 MNHEY and CDR2 SMNVEV (reference sequence). The CDR3 totals 15 residues. Trimming took off 2 bases at V and 4 bases at J, with 11 bases between the two ends. CDR3 in amino acids: CASSLLGQPTGELFF. CDR3 nucleotide sequence: TGTGCCAGCAGTTTACTAGGTCAGCCCACCGGGGAGCTGTTTTTT.

V and J are TRBV19 and TRBJ1-5; TRBD1 matches at 7 bases. The CDR3 runs 16 residues. V shed 5 bases, J shed 4 bases, and the junction held 11 bases outside the gene matches. The germline V gene has CDR1 LNHDA and CDR2 SQIVND (reference sequence). The CDR3 region is CASSHWTGWGNQPQHF. CDR3 DNA sequence: TGTGCCAGTAGTCACTGGACAGGTTGGGGAAATCAGCCCCAGCATTTT.

V usage is TRBV2 and J usage is TRBJ2-5; 7 bases align to TRBD2. CDR1 is SNHLY and CDR2 is FYNNEI in the germline V gene. The V segment lost 2 bases and the J segment 5 bases; nucleotides outside the gene matches: 8. The CDR3 runs to 15 residues. DNA for the CDR3: TGTGCCAGCAGTGAACAGGGAGGGGCTGAGGAGACCCAGTACTTC. Residues: CASSEQGGAEETQYF.

This rearrangement joins TRBV30 to TRBJ2-2, with 10 nucleotides matching TRBD1. Trimming cost V 3 bases and J 6 bases; bases outside gene matches: 19. The CDR3 loop spans 19 amino acids. The germline V gene encodes CDR1 GTSNPN and CDR2 SVGIG (reference sequence). The CDR3 loop is CAWRGLFWTGGSTPGELFF. For the CDR3, the DNA is TGTGCCTGGAGGGGTTTATTTTGGACAGGGGGTTCTACACCCGGGGAGCTGTTTTTT.

V usage is TRBV2 and J usage is TRBJ1-3; D uncertain. Germline V lookup: CDR1 SNHLY, CDR2 FYNNEI. The CDR3 covers 13 residues. Trimming removed 7 bases from V and 3 bases from J, with 10 bases in between. The CDR3 protein is CASTQEGGNTIYF. In DNA form, the CDR3 reads TGTGCCAGCACGCAGGAAGGTGGAAACACCATATATTTT. Together with reference TRBV2 and TRBJ1-3, the CDR3 gives the full variable domain: EPEVTQTPSHQVTQMGQEVILRCVPISNHLYFYWYRQILGQKVEFLVSFYNNEISEKSEIFDDQFSVERPDGSNFTLKIRSTKLEDSAMYFCASTQEGGNTIYFGEGSWLTVV.

The gene calls are TRBV5-1 and TRBJ1-2, with D perhaps matching TRBD1 (6 bases). In germline, CDR1 is SGHRS, CDR2 YFSETQ. V lost 4 bases, J lost 2 bases, and 9 bases lay in between. The CDR3 spans 13 residues. The CDR3, as DNA: TGCGCCAGCAGCAGCGGACAGAACTATGGCTACACCTTC. This translates into CASSSGQNYGYTF.

Concerning this clone: Sequence at one end of the junction differs from germline and may be a read error. The rearrangement links TRBV7-9 to TRBJ1-1; D gene ambiguous. Per the germline V gene, CDR1 is SEHNR and CDR2 is FQNEAQ (reference sequence). CDR3 length equals 16 residues. In DNA, the CDR3 is TGTTCCAGCAGTCGTAACATTCCAAATATGAACACTGAAGCTTTCTTT. Its protein is CSSSRNIPNMNTEAFF.

V usage is TRBV10-3 and J usage is TRBJ1-1; 11 nucleotides match TRBD1. The CDR3 has 13 amino acids. J gave up 5 bases and V 7 bases, and 3 bases lay outside the gene matches. Germline V CDR1 and CDR2: ENHRY, SYGVKD. The CDR3 DNA follows: TGTGCCATCAAGGGGACAGGGGGGACTGAAGCTTTCTTT. Translating gives CAIKGTGGTEAFF.

The rearrangement joins TRBV6-6 to TRBJ2-3, with 8 bases lining up with TRBD2. Germline CDR1 reads MNHNY; CDR2 reads SVGAGI (reference sequence). CDR3 length: 16 amino acids. V shed 0 bases and J 1 base; nucleotides not matched to a gene: 3. CDR3 residues: CASSYSGLGRTDTQYF. CDR3 sequence (DNA): TGTGCCAGCAGTTACTCGGGACTAGGACGCACAGATACGCAGTATTTT.

The chain is built from TRBV2 and TRBJ2-7; 8 bases align to TRBD2. V trimming: 4 bases; J trimming: 6 bases; junction bases outside the gene matches: 8. There are 14 residues in the CDR3. Per germline, CDR1 SNHLY and CDR2 FYNNEI. CDR3 coding DNA: TGTGCCAGCAGTGGAGCGGGAGAGGCTCGCGAGCAGTACTTC. Its protein is CASSGAGEAREQYF.

The chain carries TRBV9 and TRBJ2-2, with D perhaps TRBD2 (6 bases). V lost 2 bases and J lost 4, with 15 bases in between. Germline V gene data show CDR1 as SGDLS and CDR2 as YYNGEE. The CDR3 spans 16 residues. CDR3 sequence: CASSVSAGRGTGELFF. In DNA, the CDR3 is TGTGCCAGCAGCGTTTCCGCGGGAAGGGGCACCGGGGAGCTGTTTTTT.

The J gene is TRBJ2-3, the V gene TRBV7-9, with TRBD2 matching 8 bases. This CDR3 region has 15 residues. Looked up from germline, CDR1 is SEHNR and CDR2 is FQNEAQ (reference sequence). V shed 6 bases and J 3 bases; nucleotides not matched to a gene: 8. CDR3 DNA sequence: TGTGCCAGCAGAGACGGGGGGGCCGGGACAGATACGCAGTATTTT. Protein sequence: CASRDGGAGTDTQYF.

The chain carries TRBV6-1 and TRBJ2-2; 11 bases are shared with TRBD2. V gave up 4 bases and J gave up 4 bases; unmatched junction bases: 5. CDR1 is MNHNS, CDR2 SASEGT, per germline. The CDR3 is 16 amino acids. The DNA of the CDR3 is TGTGCCAGCAGTGCACTAGCGGGGGCGAGCACCGGGGAGCTGTTTTTT. Protein: CASSALAGASTGELFF.

The genes are TRBV30 and TRBJ2-7; 7 bases agree with TRBD1. This CDR3 contains 13 residues. CDR1 is GTSNPN and CDR2 is SVGIG in the germline V gene (reference sequence). V lost 4 bases, J lost 1 base, and 4 bases stayed unmatched. This chain's CDR3 is CAWTGTASYEQYF. Here the CDR3 DNA reads TGTGCCTGGACAGGGACAGCTTCCTACGAGCAGTACTTC.

CDR3 amino acids: CSVTSGTGRGKAFF. The CDR3 DNA reads TGCAGCGTAACATCCGGGACAGGCCGCGGGAAAGCTTTCTTT. The V gene is TRBV29-1, the J gene TRBJ1-1; TRBD1 matches at 8 bases. Trimming took 6 bases from V and 9 from J; bases not matched to a gene: 15. The CDR3 has 14 amino acids. Germline-derived CDR1 and CDR2 are SQVTM and ANQGSEA.